This T cell receptor (beta chain) was documented in a study of beta chain features in type 1 diabetes. Background on the study: Healthy donors resembled patients in age, gender and cell yields. Examination spanned around 110 million sorted cells from all samples. Study observations and caveats: People with Type 1 diabetes carried modestly yet significantly shorter TCRB CDR3s in all four CD4+ subsets.

This clone was recorded a few times. Its antigen remains unidentified. Expressed TCRB transcripts were sequenced after all isolated RNA was converted to cDNA. Profiled with immunoSEQ multiplex PCR; TCRdb holds only in-frame clones, not every one. The table has some 350,000 clones, 9.6% seen once. CD45RO/CCR7/CD25/CD127/CD95/CD27 sorting isolated CD4+ naive, central memory, regulatory and stem cell-like memory cells. This TCR came from a young man with type 1 diabetes. The source material was central memory CD4+ T cells from blood.

The CDR3 coding sequence is TGTGCCAGCAGCAGGAACAGCAATTCACCCCTCCACTTT. Protein sequence: CASSRNSNSPLHF. V gene TRBV7-3 combines with J gene TRBJ1-6; D gene uncertain. Per germline, CDR1 SGHTA and CDR2 FQGTGA. Trimming shortened V by 5 bases and J by 7 bases, and 9 bases separated the two germline ends. The CDR3 is 13 residues long.